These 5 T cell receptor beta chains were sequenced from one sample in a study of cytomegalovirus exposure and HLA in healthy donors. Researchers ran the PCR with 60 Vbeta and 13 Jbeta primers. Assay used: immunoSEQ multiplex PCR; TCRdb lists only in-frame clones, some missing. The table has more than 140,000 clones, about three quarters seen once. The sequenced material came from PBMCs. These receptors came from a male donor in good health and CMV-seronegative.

This CDR3 is CASSLAAGGRETQYF. The CDR3 DNA follows: TGTGCCAGCAGCTTAGCGGCGGGGGGGCGGGAGACCCAGTACTTC. This chain uses TRBV7-6 with TRBJ2-5, with 9 nucleotides matching TRBD2. The length of the CDR3 is 15 residues. The J segment lost 5 bases and the V segment lost 0 bases, leaving 4 bases of the junction unmatched. Germline V gene sequence: CDR1 SGHVS, CDR2 FNYEAQ.

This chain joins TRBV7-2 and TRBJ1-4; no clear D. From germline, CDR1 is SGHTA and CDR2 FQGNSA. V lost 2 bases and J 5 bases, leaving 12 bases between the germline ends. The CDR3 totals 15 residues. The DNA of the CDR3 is TGTGCCAGCAGCTTAAGCGGAGGAGTGAATGAAAAACTGTTTTTT. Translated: CASSLSGGVNEKLFF. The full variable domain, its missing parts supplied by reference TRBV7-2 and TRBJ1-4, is GAGVSQSPSNKVTEKGKDVELRCDPISGHTALYWYRQSLGQGLEFLIYFQGNSAPDKSGLPSDRFSAERTGGSVSTLTIQRTQQEDSAVYLCASSLSGGVNEKLFFGSGTQLSVL.

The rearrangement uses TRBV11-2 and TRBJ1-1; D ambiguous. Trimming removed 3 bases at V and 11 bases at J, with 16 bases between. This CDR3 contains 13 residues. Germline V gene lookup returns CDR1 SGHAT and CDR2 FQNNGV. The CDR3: CASSLVQSYGAFF. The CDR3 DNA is TGTGCCAGCAGCTTGGTTCAGTCCTACGGGGCTTTCTTT.

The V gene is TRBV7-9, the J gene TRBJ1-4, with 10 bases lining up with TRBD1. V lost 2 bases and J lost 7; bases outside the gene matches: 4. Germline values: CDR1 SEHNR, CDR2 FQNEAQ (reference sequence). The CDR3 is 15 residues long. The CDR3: CASSLKTGGSEKLFF. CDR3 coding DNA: TGTGCCAGCAGCTTAAAGACAGGGGGCTCTGAAAAACTGTTTTTT. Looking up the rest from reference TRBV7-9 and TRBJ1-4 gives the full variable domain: DTGVSQNPRHKITKRGQNVTFRCDPISEHNRLYWYRQTLGQGPEFLTYFQNEAQLEKSRLLSDRFSAERPKGSFSTLEIQRTEQGDSAMYLCASSLKTGGSEKLFFGSGTQLSVL.

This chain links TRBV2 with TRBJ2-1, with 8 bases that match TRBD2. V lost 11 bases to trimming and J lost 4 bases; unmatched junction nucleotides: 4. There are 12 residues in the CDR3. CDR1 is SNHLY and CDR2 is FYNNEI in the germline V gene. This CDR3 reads CARGGSYNEQFF. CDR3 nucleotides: TGTGCCCGCGGGGGGAGTTACAATGAGCAGTTCTTC.